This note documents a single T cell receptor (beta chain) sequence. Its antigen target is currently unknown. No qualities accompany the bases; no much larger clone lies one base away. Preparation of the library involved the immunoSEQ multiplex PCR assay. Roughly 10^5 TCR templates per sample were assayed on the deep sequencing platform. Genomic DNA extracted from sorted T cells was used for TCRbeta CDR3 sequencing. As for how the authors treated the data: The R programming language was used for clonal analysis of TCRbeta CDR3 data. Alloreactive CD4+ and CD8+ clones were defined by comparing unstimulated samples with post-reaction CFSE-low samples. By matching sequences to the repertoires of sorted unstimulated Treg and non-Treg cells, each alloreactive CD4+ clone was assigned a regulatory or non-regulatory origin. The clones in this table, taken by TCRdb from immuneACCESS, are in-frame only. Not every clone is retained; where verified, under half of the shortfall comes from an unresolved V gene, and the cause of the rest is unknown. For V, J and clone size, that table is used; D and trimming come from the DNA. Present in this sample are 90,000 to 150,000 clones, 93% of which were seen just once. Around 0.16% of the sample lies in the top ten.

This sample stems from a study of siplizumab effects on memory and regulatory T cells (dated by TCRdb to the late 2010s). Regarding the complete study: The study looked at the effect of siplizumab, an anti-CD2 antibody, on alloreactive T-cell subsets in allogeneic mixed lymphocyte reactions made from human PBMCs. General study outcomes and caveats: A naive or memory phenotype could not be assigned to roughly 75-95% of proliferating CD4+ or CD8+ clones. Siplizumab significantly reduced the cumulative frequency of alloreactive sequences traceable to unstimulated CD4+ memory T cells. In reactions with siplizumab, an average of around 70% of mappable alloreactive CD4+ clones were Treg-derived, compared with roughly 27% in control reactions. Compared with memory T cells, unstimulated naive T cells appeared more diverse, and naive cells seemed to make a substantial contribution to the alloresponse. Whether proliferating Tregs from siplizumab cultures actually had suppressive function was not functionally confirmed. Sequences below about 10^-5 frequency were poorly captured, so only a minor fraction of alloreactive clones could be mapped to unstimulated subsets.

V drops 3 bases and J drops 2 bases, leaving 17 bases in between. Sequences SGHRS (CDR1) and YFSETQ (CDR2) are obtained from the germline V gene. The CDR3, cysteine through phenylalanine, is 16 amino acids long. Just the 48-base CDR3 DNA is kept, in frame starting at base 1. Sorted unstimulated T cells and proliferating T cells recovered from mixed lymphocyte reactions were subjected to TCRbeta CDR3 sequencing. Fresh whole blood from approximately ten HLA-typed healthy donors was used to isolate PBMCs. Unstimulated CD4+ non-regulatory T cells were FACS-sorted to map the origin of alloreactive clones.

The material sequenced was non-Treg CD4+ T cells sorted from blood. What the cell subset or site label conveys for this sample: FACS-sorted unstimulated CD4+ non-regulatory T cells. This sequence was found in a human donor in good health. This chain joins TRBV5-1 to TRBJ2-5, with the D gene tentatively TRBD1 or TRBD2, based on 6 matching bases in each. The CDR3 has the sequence CASSSQGGPIQETQYF. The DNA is TGCGCCAGCAGCTCCCAAGGGGGGCCAATACAAGAGACCCAGTACTTC.